The 20 T cell receptor beta chains given below trace back to one sample, sequenced in a study of blood T cell repertoires in COVID-19. Method: immunoSEQ multiplex PCR; TCRdb's copy keeps in-frame clones and lacks some. The data contain more than 100,000 clones, 70% to 90% of them singletons. Specimen: peripheral blood. These receptors came from a woman aged 45-60 years with active or convalescent COVID-19.

V and J are TRBV6-2 or TRBV6-3 and TRBJ2-1; D ambiguous. The CDR3 is made up of 17 amino acids. The germline CDR1 and CDR2 sequences are MNHEY and SVGEGT. The ends were cut back, 3 bases at V and 7 bases at J, with 22 bases in the middle. This CDR3 reads CASSYRMNSMVKNEQFF. CDR3 nucleotide sequence: TGTGCCAGCAGTTATCGGATGAACAGTATGGTTAAAAATGAGCAGTTCTTC.

V gene TRBV28 combines with J gene TRBJ1-1; 11 nucleotides line up with TRBD1. Per the germline V gene, CDR1 is MDHEN and CDR2 is SYDVKM. The CDR3 loop spans 14 amino acids. Trimming cost V 4 bases and J 3 bases; bases outside gene matches: 1. The CDR3 loop reads CASSSGQGDTEAFF. The CDR3 nucleotides are TGTGCCAGCAGTTCGGGACAGGGGGACACTGAAGCTTTCTTT. Looking up the rest from reference TRBV28 and TRBJ1-1 gives the full variable domain: DVKVTQSSRYLVKRTGEKVFLECVQDMDHENMFWYRQDPGLGLRLIYFSYDVKMKEKGDIPEGYSVSREKKERFSLILESASTNQTSMYLCASSSGQGDTEAFFGQGTRLTVV.

V gene TRBV10-3 combines with J gene TRBJ2-5; D may be TRBD2 (6 bases). The CDR3 consists of 15 residues. Germline CDR1 is ENHRY and CDR2 is SYGVKD. Trimming removed 6 bases at V and 1 base at J, with 15 bases between. CDR3 DNA sequence: TGTGCCATCAGGGACCCGGGACTGGTCCAAGAGACCCAGTACTTC. It yields the protein CAIRDPGLVQETQYF.

This clone was detected once. This chain links TRBV6-2 or TRBV6-3 with TRBJ1-1; possibly TRBD1 for D (6 bases). This CDR3 comprises 20 residues. V shed 2 bases and J shed 0 bases, with 25 bases lying between them. Germline V gene sequence: CDR1 MNHEY, CDR2 SVGEGT. The CDR3 DNA follows: TGTGCCAGCAGTTACACACCGAGGACAATTACAGGGAAGCTGAACACTGAAGCTTTCTTT. Translation: CASSYTPRTITGKLNTEAFF.

V gene TRBV19 combines with J gene TRBJ2-1, with 11 bases aligning to TRBD2. V dropped 6 bases and J dropped 6; count of bases not matched to a gene: 19. This CDR3 has 19 residues. Per germline, CDR1 LNHDA and CDR2 SQIVND (reference sequence). The CDR3 bases are TGTGCCAGTAGCCCTGGGGGGACTAGCGGTATCCTGTCGGTCAATGAGCAGTTCTTC. It yields the protein CASSPGGTSGILSVNEQFF.

V usage is TRBV10-3 and J usage is TRBJ1-1; perhaps TRBD1 as D (6 bases). This CDR3 region has 15 residues. The germline gives CDR1 ENHRY, CDR2 SYGVKD. Trimming pared 0 bases from V and 5 bases from J, leaving 13 bases between. The CDR3 loop reads CAISESRGAGTEAFF. CDR3 sequence (DNA): TGTGCCATCAGTGAGTCACGGGGGGCAGGGACTGAAGCTTTCTTT.

V usage is TRBV19 and J usage is TRBJ2-7; TRBD2 matches 7 bases. Germline assignment: CDR1 LNHDA and CDR2 SQIVND (reference sequence). J gave up 2 bases and V 5 bases, and 12 bases lay outside the gene matches. CDR3 length: 16 residues. CDR3 coding DNA: TGTGCCAGTAGTCCAGTATTTGGGAGGGCCCCCTACGAGCAGTACTTC. This sequence encodes CASSPVFGRAPYEQYF.

The chain combines TRBV19 with TRBJ1-6; TRBD1 is a possible D gene (6 bases). This CDR3 is 15 amino acids long. Germline V CDR1 and CDR2: LNHDA, SQIVND (reference sequence). V lost 6 bases, J lost 8 bases, and 17 bases lay in between. The CDR3 protein is CASSRDIFSDSPLHF. CDR3 DNA: TGTGCCAGTAGCCGGGACATCTTCTCGGATTCACCCCTCCACTTT.

This chain's CDR3 is CATSRSGRGEETQYF. CDR3 DNA: TGTGCCACCAGCCGAAGCGGGAGAGGGGAGGAGACCCAGTACTTC. The chain carries TRBV15 and TRBJ2-5, with 8 positions matching TRBD2. Germline V gives CDR1 LNHNV, CDR2 YYDKDF (reference sequence). The CDR3 is 15 residues long. V dropped 5 bases and J dropped 5; count of bases not matched to a gene: 10.

The chain couples TRBV2 to TRBJ1-2, with D maybe TRBD1 (6 bases). V was pared by 7 bases and J by 0 bases, with 9 bases between. Per the germline V gene, CDR1 is SNHLY and CDR2 is FYNNEI. CDR3 size: 13 residues. The CDR3 DNA reads as TGTGCCAGCACAGGGGAAGCTAACTATGGCTACACCTTC. Its protein is CASTGEANYGYTF.

This clone was picked up one time. J is TRBJ2-7 and V is TRBV6-6, with a weak D call TRBD1 (6 bases). The CDR3 extends over 13 amino acids. Trimming pared 6 bases from V and 3 bases from J, leaving 12 bases between. The V gene's germline CDR1 is MNHNY and CDR2 SVGAGI (reference sequence). For the CDR3, the DNA is TGTGCCAGCAGATCAGGGGCCGTCTACGAGCAGTACTTC. Protein: CASRSGAVYEQYF.

The J gene is TRBJ2-7, the V gene TRBV6-5; D is possibly TRBD2 (5 bases). Trimming removed 2 bases from V and 6 bases from J, with 5 bases in between. The CDR3 runs 11 residues. CDR1 and CDR2 from the germline V gene are MNHEY and SVGAGI. CDR3 sequence (DNA): TGTGCCAGCAGTTACCGGGGCGAGCAGTACTTC. As protein: CASSYRGEQYF.

This sequence joins TRBV6-4 and TRBJ1-1; no firm D call. This CDR3 has 12 amino acids. Between the trimmed V and J ends, which lost 0 bases and 7 bases, there was a span of 6 bases. CDR1 and CDR2 from the germline V gene are MRHNA and SNTAGT. CDR3 DNA sequence: TGTGCCAGCAGTGACTCTGTCGGTGAAGCTTTCTTT. Protein: CASSDSVGEAFF.

The chain is built from TRBV3-1 (or the pseudogene TRBV3-2) and TRBJ1-2, with TRBD1 identical over 10 bases. The CDR3 sequence is 14 residues long. V shed 2 bases, J shed 8 bases, and the junction held 5 bases outside the gene matches. Germline-derived CDR1 and CDR2 are LGHDT and YNNKEL (reference sequence). In DNA form, the CDR3 reads TGTGCCAGCAGCCAACGACAGGGGGCTGGGGGCTACACCTTC. Its translation is CASSQRQGAGGYTF.

The J gene is TRBJ2-5, the V gene TRBV3-1 (or the pseudogene TRBV3-2), with TRBD1 identical over 7 bases. V was pared by 1 base and J by 3 bases, with 2 bases of the junction left unmatched. This CDR3 contains 14 residues. CDR1 and CDR2 from the germline V gene are LGHDT and YNNKEL (reference sequence). The CDR3, as DNA: TGTGCCAGCAGCCAAGCGGGGACAGAAGAGACCCAGTACTTC. This encodes CASSQAGTEETQYF.

The chain combines TRBV15 with TRBJ2-2; TRBD2 agrees at 7 bases. This CDR3 is built from 15 residues. The ends lost 3 bases at V and 7 bases at J; junction bases unmatched: 8. From germline, CDR1 is LNHNV and CDR2 YYDKDF (reference sequence). The DNA of the CDR3 is TGTGCCACCAGCAGTGACCCTTCTAGCGGCGGGGAGCTGTTTTTT. Protein product: CATSSDPSSGGELFF. The full variable domain, its missing parts supplied by reference TRBV15 and TRBJ2-2, is DAMVIQNPRYQVTQFGKPVTLSCSQTLNHNVMYWYQQKSSQAPKLLFHYYDKDFNNEADTPDNFQSRRPNTSFCFLDIRSPGLGDTAMYLCATSSDPSSGGELFFGEGSRLTVL.

The chain links TRBV4-2 to TRBJ1-1; D might be TRBD1 (6 bases). The CDR3 has 16 amino acids. The ends were cut back, 0 bases at V and 0 bases at J, with 11 bases in the middle. Germline V gene sequence: CDR1 LGHNA, CDR2 YNFKEQ. The CDR3 DNA reads as TGTGCCAGCAGCCAAGATCTGGGGGCAATGAACACTGAAGCTTTCTTT. Translated: CASSQDLGAMNTEAFF.

The J gene is TRBJ2-1, the V gene TRBV19; 10 bases map to TRBD2. The V gene's germline CDR1 is LNHDA and CDR2 SQIVND (reference sequence). Trimming cost V 6 bases and J 9 bases; bases outside gene matches: 14. The CDR3 runs 16 residues. CDR3 sequence reads: CASRGTSEKVVSEQFF. The CDR3 coding sequence is TGTGCCAGTAGAGGGACTAGCGAGAAGGTTGTAAGTGAGCAGTTCTTC. Full variable domain (outside the CDR3, taken from reference TRBV19 and TRBJ2-1): DGGITQSPKYLFRKEGQNVTLSCEQNLNHDAMYWYRQDPGQGLRLIYYSQIVNDFQKGDIAEGYSVSREKKESFPLTVTSAQKNPTAFYLCASRGTSEKVVSEQFFGPGTRLTVL.

The V gene is TRBV24-1, the J gene TRBJ2-3; maybe TRBD1 (6 bases). V lost 2 bases and J lost 1, with 18 bases in between. The length of the CDR3 is 18 residues. Germline V gene data show CDR1 as KGHDR and CDR2 as SFDVKD. The CDR3 coding sequence is TGTGCCACCAGTGATTACGGAAAGGGGGTGGGGGGCACAGATACGCAGTATTTT. Protein: CATSDYGKGVGGTDTQYF.

This clone came up once. In DNA form, the CDR3 reads TGCGCCAGCAGCTTGGTAGGGAGTCGTCAAGAGACCCAGTACTTC. It codes for CASSLVGSRQETQYF. V usage is TRBV5-1 and J usage is TRBJ2-5, with a weak D call TRBD2 (5 bases). Germline V lookup: CDR1 SGHRS, CDR2 YFSETQ. The length of the CDR3 is 15 residues. V lost 0 bases, J lost 2 bases, and 11 bases lay in between.